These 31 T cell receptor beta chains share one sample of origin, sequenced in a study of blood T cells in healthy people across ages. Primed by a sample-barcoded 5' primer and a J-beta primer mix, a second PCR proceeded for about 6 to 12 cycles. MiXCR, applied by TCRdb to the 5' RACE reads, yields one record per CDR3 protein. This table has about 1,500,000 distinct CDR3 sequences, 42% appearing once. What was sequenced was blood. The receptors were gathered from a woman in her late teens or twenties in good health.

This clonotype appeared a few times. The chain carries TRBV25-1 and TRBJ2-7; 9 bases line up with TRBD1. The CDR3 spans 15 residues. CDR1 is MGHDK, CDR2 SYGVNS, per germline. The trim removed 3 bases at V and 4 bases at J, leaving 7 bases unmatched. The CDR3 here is CASSEIGTGFYEQYF. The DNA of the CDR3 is TGTGCCAGCAGTGAGATCGGGACAGGGTTTTACGAGCAGTACTTC.

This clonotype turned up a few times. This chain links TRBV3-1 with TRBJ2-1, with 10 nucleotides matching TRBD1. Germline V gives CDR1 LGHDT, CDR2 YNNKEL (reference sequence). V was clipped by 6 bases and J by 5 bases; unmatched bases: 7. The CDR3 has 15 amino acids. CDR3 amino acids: CASSFGTGANNEQFF. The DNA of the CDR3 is TGTGCCAGCAGTTTCGGGACAGGGGCCAACAATGAGCAGTTCTTC.

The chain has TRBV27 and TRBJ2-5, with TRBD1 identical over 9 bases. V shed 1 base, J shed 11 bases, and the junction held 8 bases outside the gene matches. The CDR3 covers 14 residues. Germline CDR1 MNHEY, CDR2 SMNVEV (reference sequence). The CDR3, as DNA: TGTGCCAGCAGTTTATACGGGACAGGGAATGAGCAGTACTTC. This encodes CASSLYGTGNEQYF.

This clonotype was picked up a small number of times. The CDR3 bases are TGTGCCAGCACCTTCCGGCTAGCGGTCACAGATACGCAGTATTTT. This translates into CASTFRLAVTDTQYF. This chain connects TRBV12-3 or TRBV12-4 to TRBJ2-3; 7 positions match TRBD2. V was pared by 7 bases and J by 2 bases, with 9 bases of the junction left unmatched. This CDR3 is 15 amino acids long.

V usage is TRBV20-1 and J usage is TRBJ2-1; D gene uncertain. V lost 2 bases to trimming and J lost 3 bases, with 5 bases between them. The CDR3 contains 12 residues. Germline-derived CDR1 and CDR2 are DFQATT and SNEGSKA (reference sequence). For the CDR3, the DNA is TGCAGTGCTAGACTAGACTACAATGAGCAGTTCTTC. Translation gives CSARLDYNEQFF.

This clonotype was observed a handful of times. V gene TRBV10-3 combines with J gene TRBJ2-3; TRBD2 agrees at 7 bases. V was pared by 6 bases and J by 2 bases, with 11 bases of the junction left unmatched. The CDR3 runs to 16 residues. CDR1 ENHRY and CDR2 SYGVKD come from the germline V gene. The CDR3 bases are TGTGCCATCAGGGGCCTGGGGGGGGGATTCACAGATACGCAGTATTTT. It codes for CAIRGLGGGFTDTQYF.

This CDR3 reads CASSPTERGTNTGELFF. CDR3 sequence (DNA): TGTGCCAGTAGCCCGACGGAGCGGGGGACGAACACCGGGGAGCTGTTTTTT. The genes are TRBV7-6 and TRBJ2-2, with TRBD2 matching 8 bases. The V and J ends lost 9 bases and 0 bases, in that order; junction bases with no gene match: 12. CDR3 length: 17 residues. From germline, CDR1 is SGHVS and CDR2 FNYEAQ. Supplemented by reference TRBV7-6 and TRBJ2-2, the full variable domain reads GAGVSQSPRYKVTKRGQDVALRCDPISGHVSLYWYRQALGQGPEFLTYFNYEAQQDKSGLPNDRFSAERPEGSISTLTIQRTEQRDSAMYRCASSPTERGTNTGELFFGEGSRLTVL.

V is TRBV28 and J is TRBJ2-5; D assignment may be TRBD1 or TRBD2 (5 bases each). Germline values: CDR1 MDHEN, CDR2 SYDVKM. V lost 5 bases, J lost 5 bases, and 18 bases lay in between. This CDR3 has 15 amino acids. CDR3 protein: CASSRPTGLGETQYF. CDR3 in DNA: TGTGCCAGCAGTCGACCCACGGGGCTTGGGGAGACCCAGTACTTC.

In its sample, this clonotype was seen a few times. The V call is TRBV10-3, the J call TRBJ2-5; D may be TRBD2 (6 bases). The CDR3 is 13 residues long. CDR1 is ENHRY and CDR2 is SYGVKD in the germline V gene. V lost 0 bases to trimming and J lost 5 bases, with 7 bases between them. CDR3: CAISESGLETQYF. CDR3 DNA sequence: TGTGCCATCAGTGAGTCGGGACTGGAGACCCAGTACTTC.

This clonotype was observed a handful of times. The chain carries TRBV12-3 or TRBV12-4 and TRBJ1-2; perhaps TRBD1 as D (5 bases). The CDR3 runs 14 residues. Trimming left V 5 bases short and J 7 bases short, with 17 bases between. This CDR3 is CASSLAGTGVGYTF. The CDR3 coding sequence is TGTGCCAGCAGTCTCGCGGGTACGGGGGTTGGCTACACCTTC.

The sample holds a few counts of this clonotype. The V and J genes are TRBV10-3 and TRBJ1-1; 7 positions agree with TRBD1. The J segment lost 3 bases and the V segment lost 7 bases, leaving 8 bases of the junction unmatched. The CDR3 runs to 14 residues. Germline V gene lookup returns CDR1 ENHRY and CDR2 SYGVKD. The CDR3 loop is CAITRDSIYTEAFF. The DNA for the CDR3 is TGTGCCATCACCCGGGACAGTATATACACTGAAGCTTTCTTT.

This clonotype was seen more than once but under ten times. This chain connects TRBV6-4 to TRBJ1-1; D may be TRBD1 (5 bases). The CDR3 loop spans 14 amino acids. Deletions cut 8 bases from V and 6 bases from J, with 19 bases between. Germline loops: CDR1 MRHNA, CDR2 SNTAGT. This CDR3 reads CASSPRAGASEAFF. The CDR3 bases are TGTGCCAGCTCCCCCAGGGCGGGTGCATCTGAAGCTTTCTTT.

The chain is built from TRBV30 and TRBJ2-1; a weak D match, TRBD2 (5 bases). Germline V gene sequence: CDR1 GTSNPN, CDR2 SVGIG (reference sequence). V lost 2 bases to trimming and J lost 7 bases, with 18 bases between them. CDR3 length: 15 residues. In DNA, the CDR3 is TGTGCCTGGAGTAACTTTGTGGGAGTAGGGAATGAGCAGTTCTTC. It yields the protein CAWSNFVGVGNEQFF.

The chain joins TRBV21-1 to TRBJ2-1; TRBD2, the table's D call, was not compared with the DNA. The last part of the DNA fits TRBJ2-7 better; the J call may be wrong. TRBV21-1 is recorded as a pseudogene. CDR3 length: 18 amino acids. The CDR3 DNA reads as TGTGCCAGCAGCGGAGGGACTAGCGGGAGCTTCTCCTACAATGAGCAGTACTTC. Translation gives CASSGGTSGSFSYNEQYF.

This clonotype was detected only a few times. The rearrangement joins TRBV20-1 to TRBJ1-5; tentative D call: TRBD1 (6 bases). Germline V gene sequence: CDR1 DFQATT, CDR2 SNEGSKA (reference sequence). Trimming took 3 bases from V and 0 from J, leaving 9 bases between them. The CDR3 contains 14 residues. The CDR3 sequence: CSARNRVSNQPQHF. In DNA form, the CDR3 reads TGCAGTGCTAGGAACAGGGTTAGCAATCAGCCCCAGCATTTT.

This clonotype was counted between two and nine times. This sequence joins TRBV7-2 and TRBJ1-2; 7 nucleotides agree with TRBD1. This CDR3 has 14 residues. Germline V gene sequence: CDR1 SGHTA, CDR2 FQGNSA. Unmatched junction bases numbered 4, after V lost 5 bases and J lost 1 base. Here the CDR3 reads CASSARDSNYGYTF. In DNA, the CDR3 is TGTGCCAGCAGCGCTCGGGACAGTAACTATGGCTACACCTTC.

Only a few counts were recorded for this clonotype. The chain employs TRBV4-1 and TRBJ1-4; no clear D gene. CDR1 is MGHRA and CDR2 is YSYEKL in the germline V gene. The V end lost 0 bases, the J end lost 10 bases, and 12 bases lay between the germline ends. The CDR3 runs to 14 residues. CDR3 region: CASSQDSGGVKLFF. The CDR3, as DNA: TGCGCCAGCAGCCAAGATAGCGGTGGGGTAAAACTGTTTTTT.

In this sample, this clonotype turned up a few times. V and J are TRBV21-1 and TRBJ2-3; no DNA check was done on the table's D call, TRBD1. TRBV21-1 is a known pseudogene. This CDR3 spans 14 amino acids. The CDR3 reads CASSHRGPVDTQYF. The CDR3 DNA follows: TGTGCCAGCAGTCACAGGGGGCCAGTGGATACGCAGTATTTT.

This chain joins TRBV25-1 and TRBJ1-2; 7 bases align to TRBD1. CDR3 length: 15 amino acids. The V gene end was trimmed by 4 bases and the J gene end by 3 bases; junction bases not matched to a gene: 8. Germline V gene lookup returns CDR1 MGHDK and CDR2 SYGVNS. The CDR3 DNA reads TGTGCCAGCAGTGTTGGGAGGGGGCGAGACTATGGCTACACCTTC. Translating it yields CASSVGRGRDYGYTF.

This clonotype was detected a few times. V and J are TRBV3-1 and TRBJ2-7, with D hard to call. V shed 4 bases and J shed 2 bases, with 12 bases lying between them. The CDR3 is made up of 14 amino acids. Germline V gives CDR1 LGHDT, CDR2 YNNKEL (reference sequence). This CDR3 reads CASSPGSLTYEQYF. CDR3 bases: TGTGCCAGCAGCCCAGGTAGCCTTACCTACGAGCAGTACTTC.

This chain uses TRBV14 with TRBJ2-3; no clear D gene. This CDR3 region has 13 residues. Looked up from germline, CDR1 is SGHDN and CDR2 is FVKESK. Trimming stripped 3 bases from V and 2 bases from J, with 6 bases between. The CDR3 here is CASSQQTTDTQYF. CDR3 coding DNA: TGTGCCAGCAGCCAGCAGACCACAGATACGCAGTATTTT.

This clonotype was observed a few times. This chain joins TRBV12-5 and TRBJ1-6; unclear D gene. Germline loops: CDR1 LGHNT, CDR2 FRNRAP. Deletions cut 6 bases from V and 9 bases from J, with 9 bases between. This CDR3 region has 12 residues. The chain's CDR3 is CASGPGFSPLHF. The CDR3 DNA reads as TGTGCTAGTGGCCCGGGTTTTTCACCCCTCCACTTT.

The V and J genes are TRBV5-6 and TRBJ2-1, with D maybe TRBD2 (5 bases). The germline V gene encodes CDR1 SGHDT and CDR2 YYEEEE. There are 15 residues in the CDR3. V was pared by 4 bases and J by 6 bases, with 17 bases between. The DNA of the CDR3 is TGTGCCAGCAGCCCCACCGCGGGTGGCCCCAATGAGCAGTTCTTC. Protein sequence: CASSPTAGGPNEQFF. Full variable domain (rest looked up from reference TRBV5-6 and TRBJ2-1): DAGVTQSPTHLIKTRGQQVTLRCSPKSGHDTVSWYQQALGQGPQFIFQYYEEEERQRGNFPDRFSGHQFPNYSSELNVNALLLGDSALYLCASSPTAGGPNEQFFGPGTRLTVL.

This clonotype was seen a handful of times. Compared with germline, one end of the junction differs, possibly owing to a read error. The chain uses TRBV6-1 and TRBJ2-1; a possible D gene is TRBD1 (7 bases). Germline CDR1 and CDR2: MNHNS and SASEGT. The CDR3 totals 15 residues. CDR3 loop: CASSEAPGAGTERFF. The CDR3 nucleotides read TGTGCCAGCAGTGAAGCTCCGGGGGCCGGGACAGAGCGGTTCTTC.

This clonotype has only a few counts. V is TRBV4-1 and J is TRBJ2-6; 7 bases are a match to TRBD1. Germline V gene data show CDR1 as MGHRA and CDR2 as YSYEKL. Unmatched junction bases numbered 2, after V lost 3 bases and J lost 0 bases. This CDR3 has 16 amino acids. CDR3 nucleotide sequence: TGCGCCAGCAGCCAGGGACAGAGCTCTGGGGCCAACGTCCTGACTTTC. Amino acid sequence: CASSQGQSSGANVLTF.

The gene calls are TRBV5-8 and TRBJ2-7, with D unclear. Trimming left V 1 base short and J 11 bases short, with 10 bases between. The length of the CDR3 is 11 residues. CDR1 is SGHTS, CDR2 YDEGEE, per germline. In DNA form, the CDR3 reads TGTGCCAGCAGCTTGTGGCCAAAAAAGTACTTC. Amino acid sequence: CASSLWPKKYF. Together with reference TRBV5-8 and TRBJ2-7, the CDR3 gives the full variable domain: EAGVTQSPTHLIKTRGQQATLRCSPISGHTSVYWYQQALGLGLQFLLWYDEGEERNRGNFPPRFSGRQFPNYSSELNVNALELEDSALYLCASSLWPKKYFGPGTRLTVT.

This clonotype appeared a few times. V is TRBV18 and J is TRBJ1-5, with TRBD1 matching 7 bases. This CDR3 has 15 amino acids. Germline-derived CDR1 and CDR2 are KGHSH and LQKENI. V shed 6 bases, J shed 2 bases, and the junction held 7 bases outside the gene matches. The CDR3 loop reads CASSPDREGNQPQHF. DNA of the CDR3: TGTGCCAGCTCCCCCGACAGGGAAGGCAATCAGCCCCAGCATTTT.

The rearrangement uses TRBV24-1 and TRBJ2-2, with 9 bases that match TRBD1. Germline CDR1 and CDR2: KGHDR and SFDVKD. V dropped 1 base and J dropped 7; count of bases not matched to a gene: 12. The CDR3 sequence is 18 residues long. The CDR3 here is CATSDFPGQGWFGGELFF. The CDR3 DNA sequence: TGTGCCACCAGTGATTTCCCGGGACAGGGTTGGTTTGGCGGGGAGCTGTTTTTT.

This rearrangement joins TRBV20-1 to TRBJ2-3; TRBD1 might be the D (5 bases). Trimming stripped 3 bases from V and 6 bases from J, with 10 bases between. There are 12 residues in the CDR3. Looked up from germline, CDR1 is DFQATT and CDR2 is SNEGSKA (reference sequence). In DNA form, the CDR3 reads TGCAGTGCTAGCGCAGGGCCCGATACGCAGTATTTT. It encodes CSASAGPDTQYF.

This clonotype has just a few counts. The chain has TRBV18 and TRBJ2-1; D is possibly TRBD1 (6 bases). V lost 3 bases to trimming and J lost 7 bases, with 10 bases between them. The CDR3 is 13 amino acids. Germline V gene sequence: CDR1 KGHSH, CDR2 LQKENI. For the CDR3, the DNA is TGTGCCAGCTCACCCAACAGGGAAAATGAGCAGTTCTTC. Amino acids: CASSPNRENEQFF.

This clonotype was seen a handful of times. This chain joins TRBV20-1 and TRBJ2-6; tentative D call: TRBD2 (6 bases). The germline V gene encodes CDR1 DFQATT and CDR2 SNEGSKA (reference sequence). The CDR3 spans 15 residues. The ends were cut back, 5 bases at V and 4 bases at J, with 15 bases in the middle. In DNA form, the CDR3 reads TGCAGTGCTTTCCGGGGGACGCACGGGGCCAACGTCCTGACTTTC. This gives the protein CSAFRGTHGANVLTF.